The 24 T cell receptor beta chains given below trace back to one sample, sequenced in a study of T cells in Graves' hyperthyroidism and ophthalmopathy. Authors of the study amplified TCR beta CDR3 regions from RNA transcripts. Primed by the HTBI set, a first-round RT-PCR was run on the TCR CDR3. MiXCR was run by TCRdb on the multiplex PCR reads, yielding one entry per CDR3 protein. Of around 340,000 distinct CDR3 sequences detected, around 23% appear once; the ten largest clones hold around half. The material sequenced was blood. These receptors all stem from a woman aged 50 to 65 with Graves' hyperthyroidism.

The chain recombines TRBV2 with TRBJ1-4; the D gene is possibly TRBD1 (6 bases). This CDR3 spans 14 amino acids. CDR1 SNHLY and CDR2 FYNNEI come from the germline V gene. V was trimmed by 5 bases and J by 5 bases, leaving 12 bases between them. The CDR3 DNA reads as TGTGCCAGCAGTACAGGGAGAATCAATGAAAAACTGTTTTTT. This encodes CASSTGRINEKLFF.

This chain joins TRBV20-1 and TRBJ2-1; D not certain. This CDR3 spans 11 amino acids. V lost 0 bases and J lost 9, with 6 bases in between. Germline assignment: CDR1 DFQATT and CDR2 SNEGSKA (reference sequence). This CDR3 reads CSARDQVEQFF. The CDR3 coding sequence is TGCAGTGCTAGAGATCAGGTTGAGCAGTTCTTC.

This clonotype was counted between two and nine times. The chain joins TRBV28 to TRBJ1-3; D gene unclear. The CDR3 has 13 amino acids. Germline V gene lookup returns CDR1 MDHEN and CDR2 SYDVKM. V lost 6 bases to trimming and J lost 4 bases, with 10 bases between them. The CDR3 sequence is CASSGVAGNTIYF. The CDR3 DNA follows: TGTGCCAGCAGCGGGGTGGCAGGAAACACCATATATTTT.

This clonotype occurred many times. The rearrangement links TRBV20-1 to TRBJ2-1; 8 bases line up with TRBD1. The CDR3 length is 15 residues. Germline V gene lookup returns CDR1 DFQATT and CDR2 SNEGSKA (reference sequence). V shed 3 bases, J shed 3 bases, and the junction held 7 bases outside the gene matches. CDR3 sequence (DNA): TGCAGTGCTAGTATCCCAGGACAGGGCTACAATGAGCAGTTCTTC. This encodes CSASIPGQGYNEQFF.

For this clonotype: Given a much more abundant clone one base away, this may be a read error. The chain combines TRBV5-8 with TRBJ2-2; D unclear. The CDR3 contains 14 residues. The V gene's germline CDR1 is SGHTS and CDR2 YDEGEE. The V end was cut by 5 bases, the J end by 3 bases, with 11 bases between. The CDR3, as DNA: TGTGCCAGCAGGCCCCAGGACCACACCGGGGAGCTGTTTTTT. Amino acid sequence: CASRPQDHTGELFF.

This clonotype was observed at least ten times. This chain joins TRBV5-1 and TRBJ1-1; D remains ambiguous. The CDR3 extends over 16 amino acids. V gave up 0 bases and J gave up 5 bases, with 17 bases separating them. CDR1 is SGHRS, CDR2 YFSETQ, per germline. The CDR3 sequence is CASSLVPAAVRTEAFF. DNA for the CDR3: TGCGCCAGCAGCTTGGTCCCCGCCGCGGTTAGGACTGAAGCTTTCTTT.

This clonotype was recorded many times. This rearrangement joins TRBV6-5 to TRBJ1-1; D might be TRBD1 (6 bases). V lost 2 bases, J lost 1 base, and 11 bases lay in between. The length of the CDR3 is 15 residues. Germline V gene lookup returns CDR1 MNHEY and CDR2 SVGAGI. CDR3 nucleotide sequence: TGTGCCAGCAGTTACGGGACAAGAACGAACACTGAAGCTTTCTTT. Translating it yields CASSYGTRTNTEAFF.

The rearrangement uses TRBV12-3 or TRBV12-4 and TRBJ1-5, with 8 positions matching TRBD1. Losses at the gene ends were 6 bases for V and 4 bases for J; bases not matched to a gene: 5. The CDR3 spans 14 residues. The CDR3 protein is CASRQGAGNQPQHF. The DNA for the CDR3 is TGTGCCAGCAGGCAGGGGGCAGGGAATCAGCCCCAGCATTTT.

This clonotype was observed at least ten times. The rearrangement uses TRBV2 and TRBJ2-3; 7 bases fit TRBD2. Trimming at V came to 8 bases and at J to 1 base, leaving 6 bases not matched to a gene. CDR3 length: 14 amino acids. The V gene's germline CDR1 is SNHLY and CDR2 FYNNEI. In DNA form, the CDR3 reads TGTGCCAGCGGCCGGACTAGTCGCACAGATACGCAGTATTTT. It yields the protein CASGRTSRTDTQYF.

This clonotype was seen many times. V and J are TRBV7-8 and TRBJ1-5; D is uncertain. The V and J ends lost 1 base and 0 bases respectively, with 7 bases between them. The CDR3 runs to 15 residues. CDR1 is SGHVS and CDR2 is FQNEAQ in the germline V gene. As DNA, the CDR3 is TGTGCCAGCAGCTTAGTTGCGGGTAGCAATCAGCCCCAGCATTTT. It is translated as CASSLVAGSNQPQHF. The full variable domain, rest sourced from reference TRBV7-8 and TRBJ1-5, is GAGVSQSPRYKVAKRGQDVALRCDPISGHVSLFWYQQALGQGPEFLTYFQNEAQLDKSGLPSDRFFAERPEGSVSTLKIQRTQQEDSAVYLCASSLVAGSNQPQHFGDGTRLSIL.

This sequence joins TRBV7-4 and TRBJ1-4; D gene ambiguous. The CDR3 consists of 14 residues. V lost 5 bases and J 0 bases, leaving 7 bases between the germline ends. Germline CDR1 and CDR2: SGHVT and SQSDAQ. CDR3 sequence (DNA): TGTGCCAGCAGCCCAGCAGCAACTAATGAAAAACTGTTTTTT. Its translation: CASSPAATNEKLFF. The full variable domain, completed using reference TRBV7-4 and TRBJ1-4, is GAGVSQSPRYKVAKRGRDVALRCDSISGHVTLYWYRQTLGQGSEVLTYSQSDAQRDKSGRPSGRFSAERPERSVSTLKIQRTEQGDSAVYLCASSPAATNEKLFFGSGTQLSVL.

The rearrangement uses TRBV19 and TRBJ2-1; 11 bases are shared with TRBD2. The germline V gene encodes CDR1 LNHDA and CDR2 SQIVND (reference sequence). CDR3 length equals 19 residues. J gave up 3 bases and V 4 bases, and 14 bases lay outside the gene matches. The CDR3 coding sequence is TGTGCCAGTAGTAGTGCGGCTAGCGGGGGGCGTTCGATCTACAATGAGCAGTTCTTC. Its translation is CASSSAASGGRSIYNEQFF.

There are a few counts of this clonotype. The CDR3 loop reads CASSLGVGDREYEQYF. The CDR3 DNA reads as TGCGCCAGCAGCTTGGGCGTTGGGGACAGGGAGTACGAGCAGTACTTC. The V call is TRBV5-1, the J call TRBJ2-7; the match to TRBD1 covers 9 bases. The CDR3 totals 16 residues. The germline CDR1 and CDR2 sequences are SGHRS and YFSETQ. V lost 0 bases to trimming and J lost 4 bases; unmatched junction nucleotides: 8.

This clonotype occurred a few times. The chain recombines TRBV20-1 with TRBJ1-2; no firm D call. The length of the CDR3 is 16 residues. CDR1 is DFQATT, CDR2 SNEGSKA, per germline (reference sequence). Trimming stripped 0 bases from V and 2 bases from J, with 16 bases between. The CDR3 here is CSARDLRTGLNYGYTF. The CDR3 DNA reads TGCAGTGCTAGAGATCTAAGAACGGGTCTAAACTATGGCTACACCTTC.

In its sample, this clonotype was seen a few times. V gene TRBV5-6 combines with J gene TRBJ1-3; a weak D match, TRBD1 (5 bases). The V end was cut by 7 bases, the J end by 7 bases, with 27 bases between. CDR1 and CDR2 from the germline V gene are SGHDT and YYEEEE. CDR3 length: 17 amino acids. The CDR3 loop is CASDYRGPRRPSNTIYF. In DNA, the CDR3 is TGTGCCAGCGACTATCGGGGACCTCGAAGACCCTCGAACACCATATATTTT.

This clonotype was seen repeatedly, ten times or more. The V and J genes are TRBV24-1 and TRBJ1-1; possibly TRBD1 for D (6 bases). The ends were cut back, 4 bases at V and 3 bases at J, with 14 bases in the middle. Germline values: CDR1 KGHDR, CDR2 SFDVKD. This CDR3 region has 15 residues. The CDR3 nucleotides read TGTGCCACCAGTGACTCTCGAAAGGGGGACACTGAAGCTTTCTTT. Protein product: CATSDSRKGDTEAFF.

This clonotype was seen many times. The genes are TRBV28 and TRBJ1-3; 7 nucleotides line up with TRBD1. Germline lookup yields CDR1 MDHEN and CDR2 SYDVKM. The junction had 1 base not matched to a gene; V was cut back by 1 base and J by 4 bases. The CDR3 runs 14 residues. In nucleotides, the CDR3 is TGTGCCAGCAGTTTATCAGGGGGAGGAAACACCATATATTTT. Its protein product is CASSLSGGGNTIYF.

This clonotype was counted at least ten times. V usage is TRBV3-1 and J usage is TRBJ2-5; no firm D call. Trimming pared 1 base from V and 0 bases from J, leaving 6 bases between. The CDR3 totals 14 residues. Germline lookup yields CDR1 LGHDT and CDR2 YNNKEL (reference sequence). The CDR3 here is CASSQGPYQETQYF. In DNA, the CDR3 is TGTGCCAGCAGCCAAGGACCGTACCAAGAGACCCAGTACTTC.

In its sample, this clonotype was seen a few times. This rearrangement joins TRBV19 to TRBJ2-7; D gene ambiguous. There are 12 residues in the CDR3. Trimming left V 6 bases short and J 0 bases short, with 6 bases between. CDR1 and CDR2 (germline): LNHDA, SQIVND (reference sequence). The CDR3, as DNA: TGTGCCAGTAGAGGAATCTCCTACGAGCAGTACTTC. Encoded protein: CASRGISYEQYF.

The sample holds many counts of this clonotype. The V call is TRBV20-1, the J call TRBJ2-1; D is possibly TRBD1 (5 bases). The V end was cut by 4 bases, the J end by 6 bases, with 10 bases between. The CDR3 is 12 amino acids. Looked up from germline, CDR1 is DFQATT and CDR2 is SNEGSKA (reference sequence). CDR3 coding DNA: TGCAGTGCTACTGGGGCGACCAATGAGCAGTTCTTC. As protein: CSATGATNEQFF.

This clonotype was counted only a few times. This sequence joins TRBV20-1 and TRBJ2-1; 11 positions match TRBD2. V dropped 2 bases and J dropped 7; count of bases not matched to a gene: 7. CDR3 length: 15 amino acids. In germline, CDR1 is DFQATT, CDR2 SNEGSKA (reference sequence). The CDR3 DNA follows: TGCAGTGCTAGATCACCGGGACTAGCGGCTAATGAGCAGTTCTTC. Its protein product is CSARSPGLAANEQFF.

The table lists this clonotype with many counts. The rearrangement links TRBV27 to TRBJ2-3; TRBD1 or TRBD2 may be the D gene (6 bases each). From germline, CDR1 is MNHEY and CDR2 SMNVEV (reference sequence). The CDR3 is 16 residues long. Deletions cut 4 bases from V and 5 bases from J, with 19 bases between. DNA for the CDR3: TGTGCCAGCAGTTACGGGGGCGCGGGACACCGAGATACGCAGTATTTT. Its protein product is CASSYGGAGHRDTQYF.

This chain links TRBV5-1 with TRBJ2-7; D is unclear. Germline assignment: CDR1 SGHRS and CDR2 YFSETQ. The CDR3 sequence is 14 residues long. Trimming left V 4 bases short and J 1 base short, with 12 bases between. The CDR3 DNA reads TGCGCCAGCAGCCCGCTGGACGGTTCCTACGAGCAGTACTTC. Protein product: CASSPLDGSYEQYF.

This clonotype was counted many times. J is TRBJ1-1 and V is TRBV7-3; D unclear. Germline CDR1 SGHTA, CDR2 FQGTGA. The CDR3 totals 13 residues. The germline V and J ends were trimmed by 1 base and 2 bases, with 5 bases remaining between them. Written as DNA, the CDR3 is TGTGCCAGCAGCTTAATGGGCAACACTGAAGCTTTCTTT. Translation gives CASSLMGNTEAFF.